The next 21 T cell receptor beta chains were all read from a single sample in a study of shared clonotypes between healthy human individuals. Produced via immunoSEQ multiplex PCR; TCRdb's table is partial and in-frame only. The table records 2 million to 2.5 million clones, less than 95% of them present only once. Material: naive CD4+ T cells from PBMCs. As for subset: CD45RA+ positively selected. The origin of the receptors is a man aged 18 to 30 in good health. Some clones in this sample may be carry-over from other donors' samples.

This clone occurred once. This chain connects TRBV5-1 to TRBJ2-3, with D possibly matching TRBD1 (6 bases). Trimming removed 6 bases at V and 2 bases at J, with 13 bases between. The CDR3 totals 14 residues. CDR1 is SGHRS and CDR2 is YFSETQ in the germline V gene. The CDR3 region is CASTSRTATDTQYF. Here the CDR3 DNA reads TGCGCCAGCACCTCGCGGACAGCCACAGATACGCAGTATTTT.

The chain combines TRBV27 with TRBJ2-1, with D possibly matching TRBD1 (7 bases). This CDR3 spans 15 amino acids. CDR1 and CDR2 (germline): MNHEY, SMNVEV (reference sequence). V was pared by 5 bases and J by 6 bases, with 17 bases between. Here the CDR3 DNA reads TGTGCCAGCAGTCCCAGGGGGGCAGGGCCCAATGAGCAGTTCTTC. Protein product: CASSPRGAGPNEQFF.

The chain carries TRBV25-1 and TRBJ2-7; 7 bases are a match to TRBD2. Trimming cost V 1 base and J 6 bases; bases outside gene matches: 0. CDR1 and CDR2 from the germline V gene are MGHDK and SYGVNS. CDR3 length: 12 residues. CDR3 sequence (DNA): TGTGCCAGCAGTGAATGGGGGGGCGAGCAGTACTTC. The encoded protein is CASSEWGGEQYF.

This chain links TRBV11-2 with TRBJ2-7; D remains unclear. Trimming took off 4 bases at V and 3 bases at J, with 13 bases between the two ends. Germline V gene lookup returns CDR1 SGHAT and CDR2 FQNNGV. The length of the CDR3 is 14 residues. The CDR3 nucleotides are TGTGCCAGCAGCTCCAAGCAGGTCCTCTACGAGCAGTACTTC. Its protein is CASSSKQVLYEQYF.

V and J are TRBV11-1 and TRBJ2-2; 14 bases align to TRBD2. Germline V lookup: CDR1 SGHAT, CDR2 FQDESV (reference sequence). This CDR3 spans 16 amino acids. The junction had 5 bases not matched to a gene; V was cut back by 4 bases and J by 7 bases. This CDR3 is CASSSLTSGRGGELFF. In DNA, the CDR3 is TGTGCCAGCAGCTCCCTGACTAGCGGGAGGGGCGGGGAGCTGTTTTTT.

The CDR3 DNA follows: TGTGCCAGCAGCGAAGGGACAGGTGCCTACAATGAGCAGTTCTTC. This encodes CASSEGTGAYNEQFF. The chain carries TRBV7-7 and TRBJ2-1; 8 nucleotides match TRBD1. Germline lookup yields CDR1 SSHAT and CDR2 FNYEAQ (reference sequence). V shed 5 bases, J shed 2 bases, and the junction held 5 bases outside the gene matches. The CDR3 is 15 residues long.

The gene calls are TRBV2 and TRBJ1-4; perhaps TRBD1 as D (6 bases). From germline, CDR1 is SNHLY and CDR2 FYNNEI. The germline V and J ends were trimmed by 6 bases and 4 bases, with 12 bases remaining between them. This CDR3 has 14 amino acids. The CDR3 spells CASSRQVLNEKLFF. The CDR3 coding sequence is TGTGCCAGCAGCCGACAGGTCCTTAATGAAAAACTGTTTTTT.

The V gene is TRBV6-6, the J gene TRBJ2-5, with unresolved D. Between the trimmed V and J ends, which lost 2 bases and 4 bases, there was a span of 14 bases. This CDR3 has 15 residues. The germline V gene has CDR1 MNHNY and CDR2 SVGAGI (reference sequence). The CDR3 here is CASSYPHPGGETQYF. In DNA form, the CDR3 reads TGTGCCAGCAGTTACCCCCATCCCGGTGGAGAGACCCAGTACTTC.

This clone was seen only a few times. V usage is TRBV6-6 and J usage is TRBJ1-1, with TRBD1 as a possible D gene (5 bases). CDR3 length equals 14 residues. The germline V gene encodes CDR1 MNHNY and CDR2 SVGAGI (reference sequence). The ends were cut back, 7 bases at V and 8 bases at J, with 20 bases in the middle. The CDR3 protein is CASTRGSGNQEAFF. DNA of the CDR3: TGTGCCAGCACCCGGGGGTCAGGAAACCAGGAAGCTTTCTTT.

J is TRBJ2-7 and V is TRBV20-1, with TRBD2 as a possible D gene (5 bases). The CDR3 sequence is 11 residues long. Germline CDR1 is DFQATT and CDR2 is SNEGSKA (reference sequence). The CDR3 DNA reads as TGCAGCGCCGGACTCGTCTACGAGCAGTACTTC. Amino acid sequence: CSAGLVYEQYF.

The V and J genes are TRBV7-3 and TRBJ2-1, with TRBD2 matching 7 bases. Per germline, CDR1 SGHTA and CDR2 FQGTGA. Trimming removed 5 bases from V and 0 bases from J; junction bases left unmatched: 4. The CDR3 spans 15 residues. Here the CDR3 DNA reads TGTGCCAGCAGCCCCGGGACTATCTCCTACAATGAGCAGTTCTTC. This sequence encodes CASSPGTISYNEQFF.

The gene calls are TRBV5-1 and TRBJ1-1; TRBD1 is a possible D gene (5 bases). CDR1 and CDR2 (germline): SGHRS, YFSETQ. This CDR3 has 14 residues. Between the trimmed V and J ends, which lost 3 bases and 2 bases, there was a span of 11 bases. The CDR3 sequence: CASSYWGDNTEAFF. In DNA, the CDR3 is TGCGCCAGCAGCTACTGGGGGGATAACACTGAAGCTTTCTTT.

The CDR3 bases are TGTGCCAGCAGCTTGAATTTGAGTGGTAACGAAAAACTGTTTTTT. Translated: CASSLNLSGNEKLFF. V is TRBV5-6 and J is TRBJ1-4; the D is unclear. The germline V gene has CDR1 SGHDT and CDR2 YYEEEE. The CDR3 has 15 amino acids. The germline V and J ends were trimmed by 1 base and 8 bases, with 15 bases remaining between them.

The rearrangement links TRBV15 to TRBJ2-1; D is ambiguous. V lost 5 bases, J lost 6 bases, and 8 bases lay in between. Germline-derived CDR1 and CDR2 are LNHNV and YYDKDF (reference sequence). The CDR3 has 12 amino acids. This CDR3 is CATSAWGNEQFF. DNA for the CDR3: TGTGCCACCAGCGCCTGGGGCAATGAGCAGTTCTTC.

Written as DNA, the CDR3 is TGCAGCGCCGCCAGGGGGCCCTCGTACGAGCAGTACTTC. Residues: CSAARGPSYEQYF. The chain has TRBV29-1 and TRBJ2-5, with TRBD1 matching 8 bases. The J call is in doubt because the DNA end fits TRBJ2-7 better. The CDR3 is 13 amino acids. Germline V gene sequence: CDR1 SQVTM, CDR2 ANQGSEA.

This clone was recorded a few times. The rearrangement links TRBV7-3 to TRBJ1-1, with 7 nucleotides matching TRBD1. Unmatched junction bases numbered 4, after V lost 8 bases and J lost 1 base. Germline values: CDR1 SGHTA, CDR2 FQGTGA. The CDR3 extends over 13 amino acids. This CDR3 is CASVDRRNTEAFF. In DNA form, the CDR3 reads TGTGCCAGCGTGGACAGGAGGAACACTGAAGCTTTCTTT. Looking up the rest from reference TRBV7-3 and TRBJ1-1 gives the full variable domain: GAGVSQTPSNKVTEKGKYVELRCDPISGHTALYWYRQSLGQGPEFLIYFQGTGAADDSGLPNDRFFAVRPEGSVSTLKIQRTERGDSAVYLCASVDRRNTEAFFGQGTRLTVV.

This clone was detected only once. The rearrangement joins TRBV6-5 to TRBJ2-7, with 9 bases matching TRBD1. This CDR3 spans 15 amino acids. V trimming: 8 bases; J trimming: 3 bases; junction bases outside the gene matches: 11. Germline assignment: CDR1 MNHEY and CDR2 SVGAGI. CDR3 in amino acids: CASGPAGQGYYEQYF. For the CDR3, the DNA is TGTGCCAGCGGGCCGGCGGGACAGGGATACTACGAGCAGTACTTC.

The genes are TRBV28 and TRBJ1-1, with unresolved D. The CDR3 sequence is 14 residues long. Trimming cost V 5 bases and J 3 bases, with 13 bases left between them. CDR1 MDHEN and CDR2 SYDVKM come from the germline V gene. CDR3 loop: CASSPPSRHTEAFF. CDR3 nucleotides: TGTGCCAGCAGTCCGCCGTCCCGGCACACTGAAGCTTTCTTT.

The rearrangement uses TRBV4-1 and TRBJ2-7; TRBD1 aligns across 11 bases. This CDR3 comprises 16 residues. V shed 4 bases and J 5 bases; nucleotides not matched to a gene: 10. Germline V lookup: CDR1 MGHRA, CDR2 YSYEKL. CDR3 protein: CASSRPGQGGMDEQYF. The CDR3 DNA reads as TGCGCCAGCAGCCGCCCGGGACAGGGGGGGATGGACGAGCAGTACTTC.

The V gene is TRBV7-2, the J gene TRBJ2-5; 10 bases fit TRBD2. CDR3 length equals 15 residues. V dropped 6 bases and J dropped 2; count of bases not matched to a gene: 6. Germline V gene lookup returns CDR1 SGHTA and CDR2 FQGNSA. CDR3 protein: CASRPGTSVQETQYF. The CDR3 DNA is TGTGCCAGCAGACCTGGGACTAGCGTTCAAGAGACCCAGTACTTC.

Note on this clone: The same CDR3 is also encoded by other DNA sequences in this sample. CDR3 sequence reads: CASSLTGVEQYF. The CDR3 DNA reads TGTGCCAGCAGCCTAACAGGGGTCGAGCAGTACTTC. The chain has TRBV28 and TRBJ2-7; 7 bases line up with TRBD1. In germline, CDR1 is MDHEN, CDR2 SYDVKM. V lost 6 bases, J lost 6 bases, and 5 bases stayed unmatched. The CDR3 has 12 residues.